Shown below are 8 T cell receptor beta chains from a single sample sequenced in a study of T cell responses to AZD1222 COVID-19 vaccine. Profiled with immunoSEQ multiplex PCR; TCRdb holds only in-frame clones, not every one. This sample carries about 140,000 clones, around 92% of them seen once, and the ten largest clones take 3% to 4%. The source material was peripheral blood, sampled 28 days after the second AZD1222 dose. Receptors were obtained from an adult who received the AZD1222 COVID-19 vaccine.

The chain combines TRBV24-1 with TRBJ1-5; D is perhaps TRBD1 (5 bases). Trimming took off 0 bases at V and 11 bases at J, with 7 bases between the two ends. The CDR3 is 12 amino acids. CDR1 and CDR2 from the germline V gene are KGHDR and SFDVKD. The CDR3 spells CATSDLAGAQHF. The CDR3 region has the DNA TGTGCCACCAGTGATTTGGCGGGGGCCCAGCATTTT.

The CDR3 loop reads CASSPVETRYGYTF. CDR3 DNA: TGTGCCAGCAGCCCAGTGGAGACACGCTATGGCTACACCTTC. The chain links TRBV7-9 to TRBJ1-2; no reliable D call. Trimming stripped 5 bases from V and 4 bases from J, with 14 bases between. Germline values: CDR1 SEHNR, CDR2 FQNEAQ (reference sequence). The CDR3 loop spans 14 amino acids. The whole variable domain, remainder taken from reference TRBV7-9 and TRBJ1-2, is DTGVSQNPRHKITKRGQNVTFRCDPISEHNRLYWYRQTLGQGPEFLTYFQNEAQLEKSRLLSDRFSAERPKGSFSTLEIQRTEQGDSAMYLCASSPVETRYGYTFGSGTRLTVV.

The gene calls are TRBV7-9 and TRBJ2-5, with D tentatively TRBD1 (7 bases). Trimming took 0 bases from V and 3 from J, leaving 14 bases between them. The CDR3 totals 16 residues. The germline CDR1 and CDR2 sequences are SEHNR and FQNEAQ (reference sequence). The CDR3 DNA is TGTGCCAGCAGCTTAGCCCGGGGCAGGGGGGAAGAGACCCAGTACTTC. Protein product: CASSLARGRGEETQYF. The full variable domain, in which reference TRBV7-9 and TRBJ2-5 provide the parts outside the CDR3, is DTGVSQNPRHKITKRGQNVTFRCDPISEHNRLYWYRQTLGQGPEFLTYFQNEAQLEKSRLLSDRFSAERPKGSFSTLEIQRTEQGDSAMYLCASSLARGRGEETQYFGPGTRLLVL.

The CDR3 DNA reads TGCAGCGTTGCCAGGAGCTCCTACAATGAGCAGTTCTTC. Encoded protein: CSVARSSYNEQFF. This rearrangement joins TRBV29-1 to TRBJ2-1, with unresolved D. Trimming left V 4 bases short and J 0 bases short, with 7 bases between. CDR1 is SQVTM and CDR2 is ANQGSEA in the germline V gene. The CDR3 runs 13 residues.

This clone was counted a single time. The chain is built from TRBV2 and TRBJ1-2; 8 nucleotides agree with TRBD1. The V segment lost 6 bases and the J segment 6 bases; nucleotides outside the gene matches: 3. This CDR3 contains 12 residues. Per the germline V gene, CDR1 is SNHLY and CDR2 is FYNNEI. The CDR3 coding sequence is TGTGCCAGCAGGGGACAGGTGAATGGCTACACCTTC. Residues: CASRGQVNGYTF.

This clone was found once. The V gene is TRBV3-1 (or the pseudogene TRBV3-2), the J gene TRBJ2-2; 11 bases are a match to TRBD2. The length of the CDR3 is 21 residues. Unmatched junction bases numbered 18, after V lost 5 bases and J lost 1 base. In germline, CDR1 is LGHDT, CDR2 YNNKEL (reference sequence). This CDR3 is CASSYNLGTSGPRVNTGELFF. The CDR3 DNA sequence: TGTGCCAGCAGCTACAACCTCGGGACTAGCGGCCCGAGAGTGAACACCGGGGAGCTGTTTTTT.

The chain recombines TRBV27 with TRBJ2-3; tentatively, D is TRBD1 (6 bases). Germline V gene data show CDR1 as MNHEY and CDR2 as SMNVEV (reference sequence). This CDR3 region has 14 residues. V lost 5 bases and J 0 bases, leaving 9 bases between the germline ends. CDR3 nucleotides: TGTGCCAGCAGTAAAGACAGGAGCACAGATACGCAGTATTTT. This sequence encodes CASSKDRSTDTQYF.

This chain uses TRBV6-6 with TRBJ2-5; weak D call: TRBD2 (6 bases). Germline lookup yields CDR1 MNHNY and CDR2 SVGAGI (reference sequence). V was pared by 4 bases and J by 7 bases, with 19 bases between. The CDR3 length is 15 residues. The CDR3 loop reads CASSSETPLLATQYF. CDR3 in DNA: TGTGCCAGCAGTTCCGAAACCCCTCTACTAGCGACCCAGTACTTC.